This TCR beta chain was obtained from a study of response to subunit inactivated influenza vaccine. Study-level results: With each seasonal influenza vaccination, the authors suggested, few new T cells are recruited.

TCRdb reprocessed the RT-PCR reads via MiXCR and lists one record per CDR3 protein. This table holds roughly 160,000 distinct CDR3 sequences, roughly a tenth found once. With respect to this clonotype: Its antigen is not known.

This receptor was obtained from a man between 50 and 75 years old who received an inactivated influenza vaccine. The sample was CD8+ T cells sorted from PBMCs, taken about 23 months after vaccination.

CDR3 protein: CASSSPVPGKNTEAFF. The CDR3 bases are TGTGCCAGCAGTTCCCCAGTCCCAGGGAAGAACACTGAAGCTTTCTTT. J is TRBJ1-1 and V is TRBV6-2 or TRBV6-3, with D possibly being TRBD1 (5 bases). The germline V and J ends were trimmed by 4 bases and 1 base, with 16 bases remaining between them. Germline V CDR1 and CDR2: MNHEY, SVGEGT. The CDR3 consists of 16 residues.